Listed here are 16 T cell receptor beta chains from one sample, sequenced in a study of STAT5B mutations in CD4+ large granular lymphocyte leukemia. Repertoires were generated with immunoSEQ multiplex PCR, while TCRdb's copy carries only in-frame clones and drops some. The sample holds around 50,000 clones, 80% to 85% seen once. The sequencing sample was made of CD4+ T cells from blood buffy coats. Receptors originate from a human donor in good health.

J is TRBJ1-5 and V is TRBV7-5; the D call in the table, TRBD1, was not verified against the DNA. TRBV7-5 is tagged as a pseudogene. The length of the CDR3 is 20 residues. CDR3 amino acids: CVRSSRVGGQALLSNQPQHF. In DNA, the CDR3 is TGTGTCAGAAGCTCCCGGGTAGGGGGACAGGCCCTACTCAGCAATCAGCCCCAGCATTTT.

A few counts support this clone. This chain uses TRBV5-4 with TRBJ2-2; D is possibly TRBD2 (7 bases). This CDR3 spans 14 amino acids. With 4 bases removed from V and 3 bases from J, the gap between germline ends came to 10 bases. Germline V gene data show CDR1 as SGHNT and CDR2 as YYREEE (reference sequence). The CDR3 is CASSRGADTGELFF. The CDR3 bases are TGTGCCAGCAGCCGGGGGGCAGACACCGGGGAGCTGTTTTTT.

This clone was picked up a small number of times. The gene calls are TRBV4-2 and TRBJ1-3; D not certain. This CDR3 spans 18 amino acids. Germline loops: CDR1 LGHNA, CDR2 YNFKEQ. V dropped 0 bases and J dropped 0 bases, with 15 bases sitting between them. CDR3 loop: CASSQEGVAGSSGNTIYF. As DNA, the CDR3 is TGTGCCAGCAGCCAAGAGGGCGTTGCGGGAAGCTCTGGAAACACCATATATTTT.

CDR3 sequence (DNA): TGTGCCAGCAGTGCCAACACAAATGAAAAACTGTTTTTT. This codes for CASSANTNEKLFF. The gene calls are TRBV2 and TRBJ1-4; D is unresolved. V lost 4 bases and J lost 5, with 8 bases in between. The V gene's germline CDR1 is SNHLY and CDR2 FYNNEI. There are 13 residues in the CDR3.

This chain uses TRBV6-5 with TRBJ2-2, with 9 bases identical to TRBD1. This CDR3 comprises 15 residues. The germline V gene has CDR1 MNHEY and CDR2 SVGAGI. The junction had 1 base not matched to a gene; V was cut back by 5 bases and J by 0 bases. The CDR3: CASSGDRANTGELFF. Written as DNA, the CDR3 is TGTGCCAGCAGTGGGGACAGGGCGAACACCGGGGAGCTGTTTTTT.

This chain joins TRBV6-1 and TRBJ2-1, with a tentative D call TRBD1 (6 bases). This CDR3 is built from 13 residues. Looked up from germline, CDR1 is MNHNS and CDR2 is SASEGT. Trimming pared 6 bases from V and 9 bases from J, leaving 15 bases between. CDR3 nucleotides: TGTGCCAGCAGGGGCTTTGTACAGGGTGAGCAGTTCTTC. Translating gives CASRGFVQGEQFF.

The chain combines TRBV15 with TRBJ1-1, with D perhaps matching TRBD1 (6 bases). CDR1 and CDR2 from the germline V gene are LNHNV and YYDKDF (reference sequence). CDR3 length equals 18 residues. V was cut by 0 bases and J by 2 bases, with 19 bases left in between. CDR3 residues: CATSRDRGGGHRNTEAFF. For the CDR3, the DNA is TGTGCCACCAGCAGAGATAGGGGAGGGGGGCACCGAAACACTGAAGCTTTCTTT.

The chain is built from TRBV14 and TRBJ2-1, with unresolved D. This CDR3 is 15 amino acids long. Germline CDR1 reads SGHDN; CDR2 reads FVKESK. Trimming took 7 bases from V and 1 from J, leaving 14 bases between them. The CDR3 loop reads CASTPLGPSYNEQFF. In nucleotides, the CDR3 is TGTGCCAGCACCCCCCTAGGGCCGTCCTACAATGAGCAGTTCTTC. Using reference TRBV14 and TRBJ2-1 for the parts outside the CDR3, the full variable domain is EAGVTQFPSHSVIEKGQTVTLRCDPISGHDNLYWYRRVMGKEIKFLLHFVKESKQDESGMPNNRFLAERTGGTYSTLKVQPAELEDSGVYFCASTPLGPSYNEQFFGPGTRLTVL.

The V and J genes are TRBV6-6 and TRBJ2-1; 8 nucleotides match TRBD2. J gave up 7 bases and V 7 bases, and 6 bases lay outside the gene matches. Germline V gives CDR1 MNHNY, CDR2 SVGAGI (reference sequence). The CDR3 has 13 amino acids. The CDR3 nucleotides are TGTGCCAGCAAGGCGGGAGGAGGGAATGAGCAGTTCTTC. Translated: CASKAGGGNEQFF.

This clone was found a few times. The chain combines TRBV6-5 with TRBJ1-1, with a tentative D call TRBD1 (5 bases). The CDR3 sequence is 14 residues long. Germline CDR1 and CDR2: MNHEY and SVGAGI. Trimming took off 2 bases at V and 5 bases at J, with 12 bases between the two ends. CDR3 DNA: TGTGCCAGCAGTTACCAAGGGGAGAAAACTGAAGCTTTCTTT. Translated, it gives CASSYQGEKTEAFF.

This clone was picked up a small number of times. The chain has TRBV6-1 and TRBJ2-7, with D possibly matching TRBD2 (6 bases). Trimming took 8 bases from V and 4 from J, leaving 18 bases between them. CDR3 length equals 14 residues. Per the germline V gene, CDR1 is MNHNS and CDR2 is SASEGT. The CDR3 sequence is CASGGTGNGYEQYF. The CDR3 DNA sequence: TGTGCCAGCGGAGGGACGGGCAATGGGTACGAGCAGTACTTC.

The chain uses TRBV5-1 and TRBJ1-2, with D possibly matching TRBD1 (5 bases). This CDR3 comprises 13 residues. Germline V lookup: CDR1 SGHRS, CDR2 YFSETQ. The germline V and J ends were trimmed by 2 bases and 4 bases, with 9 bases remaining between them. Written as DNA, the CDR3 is TGCGCCAGCAGCTTAGACAGAGCCTATGGCTACACCTTC. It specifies CASSLDRAYGYTF.

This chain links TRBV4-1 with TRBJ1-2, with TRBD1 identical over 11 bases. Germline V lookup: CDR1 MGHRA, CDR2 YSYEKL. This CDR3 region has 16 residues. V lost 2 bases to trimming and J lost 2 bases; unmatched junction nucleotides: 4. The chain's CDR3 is CASSQMGTGGNYGYTF. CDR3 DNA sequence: TGCGCCAGCAGCCAAATGGGGACAGGGGGAAACTATGGCTACACCTTC.

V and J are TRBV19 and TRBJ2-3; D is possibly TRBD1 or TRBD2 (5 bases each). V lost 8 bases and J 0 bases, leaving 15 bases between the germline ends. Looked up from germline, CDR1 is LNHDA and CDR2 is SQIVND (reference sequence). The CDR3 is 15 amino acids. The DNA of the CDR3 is TGTGCCAGTGTGGATGGGACCGCTAGCACAGATACGCAGTATTTT. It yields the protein CASVDGTASTDTQYF.

This CDR3 reads CAWSVGHRRHGYTF. CDR3 DNA sequence: TGTGCCTGGAGTGTCGGACACAGAAGGCATGGCTACACCTTC. The J gene is TRBJ1-2, the V gene TRBV30; weak D call: TRBD1 (5 bases). Trimming took off 0 bases at V and 6 bases at J, with 14 bases between the two ends. The CDR3 covers 14 residues. Germline lookup yields CDR1 GTSNPN and CDR2 SVGIG (reference sequence). Full variable domain (remainder filled in from reference TRBV30 and TRBJ1-2): SQTIHQWPATLVQPVGSPLSLECTVEGTSNPNLYWYRQAAGRGLQLLFYSVGIGQISSEVPQNLSASRPQDRQFILSSKKLLLSDSGFYLCAWSVGHRRHGYTFGSGTRLTVV.

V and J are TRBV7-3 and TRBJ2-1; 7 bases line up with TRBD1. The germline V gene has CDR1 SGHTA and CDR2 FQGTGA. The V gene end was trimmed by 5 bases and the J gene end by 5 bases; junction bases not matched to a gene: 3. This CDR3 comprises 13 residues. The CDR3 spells CASSRGQNNEQFF. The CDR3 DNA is TGTGCCAGCAGCCGGGGACAGAACAATGAGCAGTTCTTC.